The source of this T cell receptor beta chain is a study of cytomegalovirus exposure and HLA in healthy donors. Study-level points and caveats: HLA alleles showed associations with some 17,000 TCR beta sequences in a later analysis, at a 0.05 false discovery rate.

Details on this clone: Its antigen is not known.

The CDR3 extends over 12 amino acids. Losses at the gene ends were 2 bases for V and 9 bases for J; bases not matched to a gene: 1. Germline CDR1 SGHTA, CDR2 FQGNSA. 13 Jbeta primers and 60 Vbeta primers were used for the PCR. Generated by immunoSEQ multiplex PCR, the TCRdb table keeps only in-frame clones and is missing some. Among roughly 120,000 clones, 80% to 90% were seen once, and the ten largest hold 1.5% to 2%. Sequenced material: PBMCs. This receptor was taken from a man between 35 and 55 years old in good health and CMV-seronegative. The J gene is TRBJ2-4, the V gene TRBV7-2; 7 positions agree with TRBD1. The CDR3 nucleotides read TGTGCCAGCAGCTTACACAGGGGCATTCAGTACTTC. This codes for CASSLHRGIQYF.